One and the same sample provided the 15 T cell receptor beta chains below, sequenced in a study of graft-versus-host responses after intestinal transplantation. Using immunoSEQ multiplex PCR, the repertoire was profiled, and TCRdb retains in-frame clones only, with some absent. The sample carries about 96,000 clones, 92% recorded once. Their recognized antigens are unknown. The specimen comprised unstimulated CD4+ T cells sorted from spleen or lymph node cells, sampled before intestinal transplant. Every receptor here comes from a human donor who received an intestinal transplant.

The genes are TRBV5-6 and TRBJ2-5; D unresolved. The end of the DNA aligns better with TRBJ2-7, so the J call may be wrong. The CDR3 consists of 13 residues. Per germline, CDR1 SGHDT and CDR2 YYEEEE. DNA for the CDR3: TGTGCCAGCAGCTCTAGACGGATCTACGAGCAGTACTTC. It translates to CASSSRRIYEQYF.

The chain carries TRBV15 and TRBJ2-1; D perhaps matches TRBD2 (7 bases). Germline loops: CDR1 LNHNV, CDR2 YYDKDF (reference sequence). The CDR3 sequence is 14 residues long. With 1 base removed from V and 8 bases from J, the gap between germline ends came to 12 bases. The CDR3 region is CATSRARGAYEQFF. The CDR3 nucleotides are TGTGCCACCAGCAGAGCCCGGGGGGCTTATGAGCAGTTCTTC.

Worth noting for this clone: The identical CDR3 is also encoded by other nucleotide sequences in the sample. V usage is TRBV4-3 and J usage is TRBJ2-3; weak D call: TRBD1 (7 bases). The CDR3 has 14 amino acids. Trimming pared 1 base from V and 6 bases from J, leaving 11 bases between. Germline loops: CDR1 LGHNA, CDR2 YSLEER. CDR3 DNA: TGCGCCAGCAGCCAAGCAGGGGGGACGGATACGCAGTATTTT. Protein sequence: CASSQAGGTDTQYF.

V and J are TRBV5-4 and TRBJ1-2; possible D gene TRBD1, 6 bases. CDR3 length: 13 residues. V gave up 9 bases and J gave up 11 bases, with 23 bases separating them. Per the germline V gene, CDR1 is SGHNT and CDR2 is YYREEE (reference sequence). CDR3 amino acids: CAMQRGAGTGYTF. The DNA for the CDR3 is TGTGCCATGCAGCGAGGGGCAGGCACAGGGTACACCTTC.

This clone appeared once. The V call is TRBV7-2, the J call TRBJ2-5; 9 nucleotides align to TRBD2. V lost 5 bases to trimming and J lost 7 bases; unmatched junction nucleotides: 11. Germline V gene sequence: CDR1 SGHTA, CDR2 FQGNSA. This CDR3 contains 15 residues. CDR3 nucleotides: TGTGCCAGCAGCGATAAGGGACTAGCTGTTGGGACCCAGTACTTC. Residues: CASSDKGLAVGTQYF. The full variable domain, its missing parts supplied by reference TRBV7-2 and TRBJ2-5, is GAGVSQSPSNKVTEKGKDVELRCDPISGHTALYWYRQSLGQGLEFLIYFQGNSAPDKSGLPSDRFSAERTGGSVSTLTIQRTQQEDSAVYLCASSDKGLAVGTQYFGPGTRLLVL.

The chain recombines TRBV6-6 with TRBJ1-2; 8 bases are a match to TRBD1. V lost 9 bases, J lost 4 bases, and 7 bases stayed unmatched. Germline values: CDR1 MNHNY, CDR2 SVGAGI (reference sequence). The CDR3 length is 13 residues. The CDR3 DNA sequence: TGTGCCAGTACTACGGGACAGGTCTATGGCTACACCTTC. It yields the protein CASTTGQVYGYTF.

V usage is TRBV4-1 and J usage is TRBJ2-7; 8 nucleotides match TRBD2. This CDR3 is built from 19 residues. The germline gives CDR1 MGHRA, CDR2 YSYEKL. The V segment lost 0 bases and the J segment 6 bases; nucleotides outside the gene matches: 19. The CDR3 region has the DNA TGCGCCAGCAGCCAAGATGAGGAGCGGGGGAGGGCCCTTGCGCGCGAGCAGTACTTC. It specifies CASSQDEERGRALAREQYF.

The chain carries TRBV9 and TRBJ1-2; 9 bases match TRBD1. Germline V gene sequence: CDR1 SGDLS, CDR2 YYNGEE. The V gene end was trimmed by 0 bases and the J gene end by 6 bases; junction bases not matched to a gene: 6. This CDR3 is 15 amino acids long. CDR3 DNA: TGTGCCAGCAGCGTAGGGGGACAGGGAGTCGATGGCTACACCTTC. Translated, it gives CASSVGGQGVDGYTF.

The chain has TRBV6-1 and TRBJ1-2; D is possibly TRBD1 (5 bases). Trimming cost V 8 bases and J 2 bases, with 12 bases left between them. The CDR3 sequence is 13 residues long. The germline gives CDR1 MNHNS, CDR2 SASEGT. Here the CDR3 reads CASRRAGNYGYTF. The CDR3 DNA reads TGTGCCAGCCGTAGGGCAGGGAACTATGGCTACACCTTC.

CDR3 in DNA: TGTGCCAGCAGCCCGTCGGGACACCCCTACGAGCAGTACTTC. Translation gives CASSPSGHPYEQYF. V and J are TRBV7-8 and TRBJ2-7; D perhaps matches TRBD1 (6 bases). V was cut by 5 bases and J by 2 bases, with 13 bases left in between. CDR1 is SGHVS, CDR2 FQNEAQ, per germline. The CDR3 runs 14 residues.

The chain links TRBV6-1 to TRBJ1-3; 10 nucleotides line up with TRBD1. CDR3 size: 17 residues. Germline V lookup: CDR1 MNHNS, CDR2 SASEGT. V was pared by 4 bases and J by 1 base, with 7 bases of the junction left unmatched. The CDR3 coding sequence is TGTGCCAGCAGTGGACATCGACAGGGGGCATCTGGAAACACCATATATTTT. This gives the protein CASSGHRQGASGNTIYF.

In nucleotides, the CDR3 is TGTGCCAGCAGTCCCGGGACTAGACCTTACAATGAGCAGTTCTTC. This gives the protein CASSPGTRPYNEQFF. This chain joins TRBV6-5 and TRBJ2-1; 8 bases fit TRBD2. Germline V gene lookup returns CDR1 MNHEY and CDR2 SVGAGI. This CDR3 is 15 amino acids long. Germline trimming cut 5 bases from V and 4 bases from J; bases unmatched to any gene: 7.

This clone occurred a few times. The rearrangement links TRBV2 to TRBJ1-2; D remains ambiguous. The ends were cut back, 3 bases at V and 8 bases at J, with 10 bases in the middle. Germline CDR1 reads SNHLY; CDR2 reads FYNNEI. This CDR3 region has 12 residues. CDR3 sequence (DNA): TGTGCCAGCAGTGAGAGGGTAGACGGCTACACCTTC. It encodes CASSERVDGYTF.

This chain links TRBV4-2 with TRBJ1-4; D gene ambiguous. This CDR3 has 15 amino acids. Germline assignment: CDR1 LGHNA and CDR2 YNFKEQ. V dropped 0 bases and J dropped 9 bases, with 14 bases sitting between them. This chain's CDR3 is CASSQETLSRQKLFF. The CDR3 DNA sequence: TGTGCCAGCAGCCAAGAAACCCTGAGTCGCCAAAAACTGTTTTTT.

The CDR3 DNA reads as TGTGCCAGTAGTATCCGGGGGGTGGGGGAGACCCAGTACTTC. It is translated as CASSIRGVGETQYF. The chain combines TRBV19 with TRBJ2-5; 7 bases align to TRBD2. Germline CDR1 is LNHDA and CDR2 is SQIVND (reference sequence). V was pared by 3 bases and J by 5 bases, with 6 bases of the junction left unmatched. This CDR3 contains 14 residues.